The next 4 T cell receptor beta chains were all read from a single sample in a study of early T cells in non-severe SARS-CoV-2 infection. TCRdb fed the 5' RACE reads into MiXCR, producing one record per CDR3 protein. This table holds 20,000 to 25,000 distinct CDR3 sequences, around 5.2% found once. Sequenced input: whole blood. The origin of the receptors is an adult who was a healthcare worker with PCR-confirmed SARS-CoV-2 infection or an uninfected control (not recorded which).

This clonotype was observed at least ten times. This chain joins TRBV29-1 and TRBJ2-3, with 9 bases lining up with TRBD2. This CDR3 comprises 14 residues. Trimming cost V 8 bases and J 1 base; bases outside gene matches: 7. Per germline, CDR1 SQVTM and CDR2 ANQGSEA. The CDR3 sequence: CSILTSGGTDTQYF. CDR3 DNA: TGCAGCATCTTGACTAGCGGAGGCACAGATACGCAGTATTTT.

This clonotype is categorized as medium-sized. CDR3 residues: CSGTSGRLPPEQYF. The CDR3 DNA sequence: TGCAGCGGGACTAGCGGGAGATTACCTCCGGAGCAGTACTTC. The V gene is TRBV20-1, the J gene TRBJ2-7; 14 nucleotides line up with TRBD2. CDR1 is DFQATT and CDR2 is SNEGSKA in the germline V gene (reference sequence). CDR3 length: 14 amino acids.

Comments on this clonotype: This may be a read error: a much more frequent sequence differs by one nucleotide. The gene calls are TRBV6-5 and TRBJ2-1; TRBD2 is a possible D gene (5 bases). From germline, CDR1 is MNHEY and CDR2 SVGAGI. The CDR3 extends over 13 amino acids. CDR3 residues: CVSSLIKGVEQFF. CDR3 sequence (DNA): TGTGTCAGCAGTCTTATAAAGGGAGTAGAGCAGTTCTTC.

This clonotype was detected many times. The DNA for the CDR3 is TGTGCCAGCAGCTTAGGGCAGGGAGACAACGTCCTGACTTTC. The encoded protein is CASSLGQGDNVLTF. The chain carries TRBV11-3 and TRBJ2-6; D tentatively fits TRBD1 or TRBD2 (5 bases each). Trimming shortened V by 1 base and J by 9 bases, and 10 bases separated the two germline ends. Germline V lookup: CDR1 SGHNT, CDR2 YENEEA. The length of the CDR3 is 14 residues.